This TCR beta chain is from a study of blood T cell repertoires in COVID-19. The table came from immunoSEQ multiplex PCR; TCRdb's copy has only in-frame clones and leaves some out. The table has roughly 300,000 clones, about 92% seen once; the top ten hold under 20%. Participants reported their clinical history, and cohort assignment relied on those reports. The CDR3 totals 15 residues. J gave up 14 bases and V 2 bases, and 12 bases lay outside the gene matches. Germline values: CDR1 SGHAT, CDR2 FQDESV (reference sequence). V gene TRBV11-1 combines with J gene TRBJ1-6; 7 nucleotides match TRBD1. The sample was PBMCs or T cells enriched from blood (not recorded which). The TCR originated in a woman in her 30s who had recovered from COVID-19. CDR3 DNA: TGTGCCAGCAGCTTAAGGACAGGATCCCTAGGGTCCCTCCACTTT. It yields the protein CASSLRTGSLGSLHF.